This T cell receptor (beta chain) was captured in a study of monozygotic twins with inflammatory bowel disease (dated by TCRdb to between 2019 and 2020). Some background on the complete study: A total of approximately 28 monozygotic twin pairs were included in the full study, comprising nine German pairs (four IBD-concordant, five IBD-discordant) and 19 IBD-discordant Danish pairs. Disease-associated traits were sought mainly through comparisons between IBD patients and their genetically identical healthy co-twins within discordant pairs. Each individual had, on average, about 151 000 unique TCRalpha sequences and 181 000 unique TCRbeta sequences available for analysis. Overall study results and their limits: The analysis was unable to tell different T cell subtypes apart. Because patients received different immunosuppressive treatments, the repertoires may have picked up extra background noise and variability between individuals. Compared with healthy twins, IBD patients shared fewer clonotypes with other individuals, and the difference was most pronounced in patients with signs of disease activity. The results gave no support for a single strong signal or clonotype linked to IBD. No difference in repertoire similarity was observed between concordant and discordant twins, possibly owing to limited statistical power. A decrease in TCRbeta repertoire diversity, as measured by inverse Simpson index, was observed in IBD patients compared with their healthy co-twins.

From each donor, an approximately 2.5 ml peripheral blood sample was drawn into PAXgene tubes and stored at -80 degrees C. Total RNA was isolated from whole blood with the PAXgene blood miRNA kit on an automated QIAcube, without T cell sorting. Deep TCRalpha and TCRbeta repertoire profiling with unique molecular barcoding was performed on peripheral blood of monozygotic twin pairs concordant or discordant for inflammatory bowel disease. Smoking habits were recorded for all twin pairs, and each individual was classified as a current, former or never smoker. Library construction relied on 5' RACE. The input for every TCR library was 3,500 to 4,000 ng of total RNA. For each sample, cDNA was synthesized in eight separate reactions using SMARTScribe reverse transcriptase. Unique molecular identifiers containing a 6-nucleotide sample barcode were introduced through template switching during cDNA synthesis. Amplification of TCRalpha and TCRbeta cDNA involved two nested PCRs of approximately 16 and 9 cycles, and each PCR was followed by bead purification. Before amplification, cDNA was treated with uracil DNA-glycosylase and purified using the QIAquick PCR purification kit. In the second PCR, Illumina TruSeq-compatible adapters and sample-specific barcodes were added. Library quality and concentration were assessed using TapeStation and Qubit, and roughly 5 ng of each library was pooled. Sequencing of the pooled libraries was done on an Illumina HiSeq2500 single-index Rapid Run using custom sequencing primers and 2 x 100 bp reads. On the authors' methods: UMI-based consensus assembly with MiGEC version 1.2.6 was used to correct PCR and sequencing errors. MiXCR version 2.1.1 was used for V(D)J alignment, clonotype assembly and CDR3 extraction. Gene usage, clonotype sharing and MAIT/NKT TCR abundance were normalised by analysing the top 1000, 10 000 and 20 000 clonotypes per sample. After downsampling to 27 000 UMIs, diversity was calculated as the inverse Simpson index using the vegan R package. Statistical testing used paired Mann-Whitney U tests on the discordant twin pairs and applied Benjamini-Hochberg correction for multiple testing. Reads reprocessed by TCRdb are summarized as one entry per CDR3 protein sequence, and DNA is absent. The V and J calls reflect TCRdb's pipeline rather than the authors' work. The table for this sample shows approximately 380,000 distinct CDR3 sequences. Just over 2.5% of the sample is held by the ten biggest clonotypes.

The CDR3 contains 16 residues, cysteine and phenylalanine counted. The coding DNA is unavailable. CDR1 is given as SGHRS and CDR2 as YFSETQ, both from the germline V gene. On this clonotype itself: No antigen is known for it.

The V gene is TRBV5-1 and the J gene is TRBJ2-5; the D gene TCRdb calls, TRBD1, cannot be checked with no DNA. The TCR was taken from a human donor with ulcerative colitis or Crohn's disease, or a healthy co-twin of an affected twin (not recorded which). Sequenced input: blood. The CDR3 reads as follows: CASSLPGTGGRQTQYF.